These 17 T cell receptor beta chains share one sample of origin, sequenced in a study of blood T cells in healthy people across ages. A second roughly 7 to 11 cycle PCR used barcoded and J-beta primers. From the 5' RACE reads, TCRdb called clonotypes with MiXCR, one entry per CDR3 protein. The sample yields 600,000 to 850,000 distinct CDR3 sequences, roughly 45% seen once. Sequencing used blood. The source of these receptors is a woman aged 55 to 70 in good health.

This clonotype was seen a few times. CDR3: CASSFKAGGLYEQYF. CDR3 nucleotides: TGTGCCAGCAGTTTCAAAGCGGGAGGGCTGTACGAGCAGTACTTC. V gene TRBV12-3 or TRBV12-4 combines with J gene TRBJ2-7; 10 nucleotides line up with TRBD2. The CDR3 runs to 15 residues. Germline trimming cut 3 bases from V and 4 bases from J; bases unmatched to any gene: 6.

The chain couples TRBV10-3 to TRBJ1-1; D gene ambiguous. V was pared by 10 bases and J by 1 base, with 7 bases between. CDR1 and CDR2 (germline): ENHRY, SYGVKD. The CDR3 is made up of 11 amino acids. The CDR3 here is CATTRNTEAFF. CDR3 in DNA: TGTGCCACGACAAGGAACACTGAAGCTTTCTTT.

The chain combines TRBV20-1 with TRBJ2-7; TRBD1 matches 9 bases. Germline V gene sequence: CDR1 DFQATT, CDR2 SNEGSKA (reference sequence). CDR3 length equals 16 residues. V lost 0 bases and J lost 3; bases outside the gene matches: 9. The CDR3 nucleotides are TGCAGTGCTAGAGAACCCCCCGGGACAGGGTACTACGAGCAGTACTTC. It encodes CSAREPPGTGYYEQYF.

A few counts support this clonotype. This chain connects TRBV12-5 to TRBJ2-3, with D unclear. The CDR3 contains 15 residues. Germline V CDR1 and CDR2: LGHNT, FRNRAP. Trimming took off 1 base at V and 4 bases at J, with 12 bases between the two ends. The CDR3: CASGLGAGQADTQYF. The DNA of the CDR3 is TGTGCTAGTGGTTTGGGGGCAGGCCAGGCAGATACGCAGTATTTT.

The table lists this clonotype with many counts. The chain couples TRBV5-1 to TRBJ2-3; no clear D. The V gene's germline CDR1 is SGHRS and CDR2 YFSETQ. The CDR3 contains 13 residues. Trimming cost V 4 bases and J 2 bases, with 8 bases left between them. As DNA, the CDR3 is TGCGCCAGCAGCGCGACCTTCACAGATACGCAGTATTTT. This gives the protein CASSATFTDTQYF. Full variable domain (outside the CDR3, taken from reference TRBV5-1 and TRBJ2-3): KAGVTQTPRYLIKTRGQQVTLSCSPISGHRSVSWYQQTPGQGLQFLFEYFSETQRNKGNFPGRFSGRQFSNSRSEMNVSTLELGDSALYLCASSATFTDTQYFGPGTRLTVL.

V and J are TRBV9 and TRBJ2-1; D unresolved. Deletions cut 4 bases from V and 5 bases from J, with 16 bases between. Germline CDR1 reads SGDLS; CDR2 reads YYNGEE. The CDR3 contains 15 residues. CDR3 nucleotide sequence: TGTGCCAGCAGCAATCTCCTCCGGGCCGACAATGAGCAGTTCTTC. Its protein product is CASSNLLRADNEQFF.

In this sample, this clonotype turned up many times. The chain links TRBV7-2 to TRBJ2-1; a weak D match, TRBD1 (6 bases). This CDR3 region has 16 residues. Trimming left V 2 bases short and J 2 bases short, with 13 bases between. The V gene's germline CDR1 is SGHTA and CDR2 FQGNSA. The CDR3 region has the DNA TGTGCCAGCAGCTTAAACGGCCAGGGGCCCTACAATGAGCAGTTCTTC. This gives the protein CASSLNGQGPYNEQFF.

This chain uses TRBV27 with TRBJ1-4, with 8 bases aligning to TRBD1. J was trimmed by 4 bases and V by 8 bases; bases with no gene match: 3. The germline V gene has CDR1 MNHEY and CDR2 SMNVEV (reference sequence). This CDR3 has 13 residues. CDR3 bases: TGTGCCAGCCAGGGGGCAGGTAATGAAAAACTGTTTTTT. This sequence encodes CASQGAGNEKLFF.

The V gene is TRBV7-6, the J gene TRBJ1-4, with 9 bases identical to TRBD1. The CDR3 length is 15 residues. Germline trimming cut 4 bases from V and 8 bases from J; bases unmatched to any gene: 8. Germline CDR1 SGHVS, CDR2 FNYEAQ. The CDR3 DNA sequence: TGTGCCAGCAGCTCCTCCGACAGGGGGAGGGAAAAACTGTTTTTT. As protein: CASSSSDRGREKLFF. Drawing the rest from reference TRBV7-6 and TRBJ1-4, the complete variable domain is GAGVSQSPRYKVTKRGQDVALRCDPISGHVSLYWYRQALGQGPEFLTYFNYEAQQDKSGLPNDRFSAERPEGSISTLTIQRTEQRDSAMYRCASSSSDRGREKLFFGSGTQLSVL.

The chain has TRBV10-3 and TRBJ2-1; weak D call: TRBD1 (5 bases). The CDR3 runs to 14 residues. CDR1 is ENHRY and CDR2 is SYGVKD in the germline V gene. V lost 10 bases and J lost 2, with 15 bases in between. The CDR3 reads CATTGTNTYNEQFF. The CDR3 DNA sequence: TGTGCCACTACAGGTACTAATACCTACAATGAGCAGTTCTTC.

The genes are TRBV10-3 and TRBJ1-5; 9 bases line up with TRBD1. The CDR3 has 17 amino acids. V lost 6 bases and J lost 9; bases outside the gene matches: 18. Germline V gives CDR1 ENHRY, CDR2 SYGVKD. The CDR3 sequence is CAISEALPGQGRGPQHF. The CDR3 coding sequence is TGTGCCATCAGCGAAGCTTTACCGGGACAGGGTCGCGGGCCCCAGCATTTT.

As regards this clonotype: The junction departs from the called germline gene at one end, perhaps through a read error. This chain connects TRBV5-1 to TRBJ2-4, with D possibly matching TRBD1 (6 bases). Near its end, the DNA agrees better with TRBJ2-7, so the J call may be wrong. Germline V gene lookup returns CDR1 SGHRS and CDR2 YFSETQ. The CDR3 consists of 13 residues. CDR3 nucleotides: TGCGTCAGCAGCTTGGACAGAACCTACGAGCAGTACTTC. Protein: CVSSLDRTYEQYF.

The V gene is TRBV6-6, the J gene TRBJ1-4, with TRBD1 matching over 7 bases. Germline lookup yields CDR1 MNHNY and CDR2 SVGAGI (reference sequence). With V trimmed by 6 bases and J by 7 bases, 11 bases remained unmatched. The CDR3 is 15 amino acids. CDR3 region: CASRQNRGGSEKLFF. The CDR3 coding sequence is TGTGCCAGCAGGCAGAACAGGGGCGGTAGTGAAAAACTGTTTTTT.

Note on this clonotype: A much larger clone lies one base from this, so it may be a read error. The gene calls are TRBV7-3 and TRBJ2-1; 10 bases line up with TRBD1. The CDR3 has 14 residues. Germline CDR1 is SGHTA and CDR2 is FQGTGA. V shed 5 bases, J shed 13 bases, and the junction held 11 bases outside the gene matches. In DNA form, the CDR3 reads TGTGCCAGCAGCCCCGGGACAGGGGAAAACATTCAGTTCTTC. This sequence encodes CASSPGTGENIQFF.

V gene TRBV27 combines with J gene TRBJ2-3; tentative D call: TRBD2 (6 bases). Trimming took 2 bases from V and 12 from J, leaving 18 bases between them. The CDR3 has 14 residues. CDR1 MNHEY and CDR2 SMNVEV come from the germline V gene (reference sequence). In nucleotides, the CDR3 is TGTGCCAGCAGTTTAGGAGGGCGTAGGAACACCCAGTATTTT. Encoded protein: CASSLGGRRNTQYF.

The chain employs TRBV29-1 and TRBJ1-1, with D unresolved. The length of the CDR3 is 15 residues. Germline CDR1 SQVTM, CDR2 ANQGSEA. With 4 bases removed from V and 0 bases from J, the gap between germline ends came to 15 bases. CDR3 sequence: CSVVTGGTMNTEAFF. The CDR3 region has the DNA TGCAGCGTTGTAACGGGCGGCACTATGAACACTGAAGCTTTCTTT.

This chain uses TRBV18 with TRBJ2-3; TRBD1 aligns across 10 bases. V dropped 3 bases and J dropped 3; count of bases not matched to a gene: 6. This CDR3 region has 16 residues. The V gene's germline CDR1 is KGHSH and CDR2 LQKENI. The CDR3 reads CASSPPTGGLTDTQYF. CDR3 nucleotide sequence: TGTGCCAGCTCACCCCCGACAGGGGGCTTGACAGATACGCAGTATTTT.